Each of the 25 T cell receptor beta chains below was sequenced from the same sample in a study of human T cells and chemical hapten exposure. Via MiXCR, TCRdb re-called the RACE reads, giving one row per CDR3 protein. The table has about 92,000 distinct CDR3 sequences, 9.6% seen once. Time point given: pre-sensitization, week 0. Treatment here: therapeutic diphenylcyclopropenone sensitization with weekly scalp DPC. The specimen comprised whole blood, sampled in connection with sensitization to the hapten diphenylcyclopropenone (DPC). These TCRs come from a woman in her 40s with alopecia areata. Some clones in this sample may be carry-over from other donors' samples.

A few counts support this clonotype. V is TRBV24-1 and J is TRBJ2-3; D remains unclear. This CDR3 has 19 amino acids. In germline, CDR1 is KGHDR, CDR2 SFDVKD. Trimming removed 5 bases at V and 4 bases at J, with 27 bases between. CDR3 loop: CATSGPRRLSPHAADTQYF. The CDR3 nucleotides read TGTGCCACCAGTGGTCCTCGGCGACTTAGCCCTCATGCCGCAGATACGCAGTATTTT.

On this clonotype: The junction shows a germline mismatch at one end, possibly a read error. J is TRBJ1-1 and V is TRBV29-1; the D gene is possibly TRBD1 (5 bases). The CDR3 length is 12 residues. Germline V CDR1 and CDR2: SQVTM, ANQGSEA. Here the CDR3 DNA reads TGCAGCGTTGCACCGGGACGGTCGGATTATGACTTT. This encodes CSVAPGRSDYDF. The whole variable domain, filled in from reference TRBV29-1 and TRBJ1-1, reads SAVISQKPSRDICQRGTSLTIQCQVDSQVTMMFWYRQQPGQSLTLIATANQGSEATYESGFVIDKFPISRPNLTFSTLTVSNMSPEDSSIYLCSVAPGRSDYDFGQGTRLTVV.

This chain joins TRBV3-1 and TRBJ1-1; a possible D gene is TRBD1 (5 bases). Trimming removed 2 bases at V and 4 bases at J, with 8 bases between. In germline, CDR1 is LGHDT, CDR2 YNNKEL (reference sequence). This CDR3 is built from 13 residues. CDR3 sequence: CASSQSGVTEAFF. CDR3 nucleotide sequence: TGTGCCAGCAGCCAATCGGGGGTCACTGAAGCTTTCTTT.

This clonotype has a count of ten or more. The rearrangement links TRBV11-2 to TRBJ2-3; 10 bases align to TRBD2. Unmatched junction bases numbered 8, after V lost 0 bases and J lost 5 bases. The length of the CDR3 is 17 residues. The germline CDR1 and CDR2 sequences are SGHAT and FQNNGV. The CDR3 is CASSLEWLAGDEDTQYF. In nucleotides, the CDR3 is TGTGCCAGCAGCTTAGAGTGGCTAGCGGGAGATGAAGATACGCAGTATTTT.

This clonotype was seen repeatedly, ten times or more. The chain couples TRBV11-2 to TRBJ2-7; TRBD1 agrees at 7 bases. The germline CDR1 and CDR2 sequences are SGHAT and FQNNGV. Trimming took 3 bases from V and 4 from J; bases not matched to a gene: 3. CDR3 length: 13 amino acids. The CDR3 spells CASSLEQGYEQYF. The DNA of the CDR3 is TGTGCCAGCAGCTTGGAACAGGGGTACGAGCAGTACTTC.

This clonotype was seen a handful of times. The V and J genes are TRBV4-1 and TRBJ2-2; possibly TRBD1 for D (5 bases). The CDR3 consists of 15 residues. V lost 1 base to trimming and J lost 6 bases, with 12 bases between them. Germline CDR1 reads MGHRA; CDR2 reads YSYEKL. This CDR3 is CASSQALKGSGELFF. Here the CDR3 DNA reads TGCGCCAGCAGCCAAGCTCTAAAGGGGTCCGGGGAGCTGTTTTTT.

The V and J genes are TRBV12-3 or TRBV12-4 and TRBJ2-5; the match to TRBD2 covers 8 bases. CDR3 length: 18 residues. Losses at the gene ends were 7 bases for V and 4 bases for J; bases not matched to a gene: 20. The CDR3 is CASTSGAGGPRSAETQYF. The CDR3, as DNA: TGTGCCAGCACCTCCGGGGCGGGGGGACCCCGGAGCGCAGAGACCCAGTACTTC.

The CDR3: CASSFSGGAQPQHF. The CDR3 nucleotides read TGTGCCAGCAGCTTTTCTGGGGGGGCTCAGCCCCAGCATTTT. The rearrangement uses TRBV7-2 and TRBJ1-5, with D possibly TRBD1 on 6 matching bases. Germline CDR1 reads SGHTA; CDR2 reads FQGNSA. Trimming removed 3 bases from V and 6 bases from J, with 12 bases in between. The CDR3 extends over 14 amino acids. Based on the CDR3 plus reference TRBV7-2 and TRBJ1-5, the full variable domain is GAGVSQSPSNKVTEKGKDVELRCDPISGHTALYWYRQSLGQGLEFLIYFQGNSAPDKSGLPSDRFSAERTGGSVSTLTIQRTQQEDSAVYLCASSFSGGAQPQHFGDGTRLSIL.

This clonotype was observed a handful of times. This rearrangement joins TRBV20-1 to TRBJ1-5, with D hard to call. This CDR3 is 14 amino acids long. Germline-derived CDR1 and CDR2 are DFQATT and SNEGSKA (reference sequence). V lost 5 bases and J lost 0, with 11 bases in between. CDR3 nucleotide sequence: TGCAGTGCTCTGTGGCGAGGTAGCAATCAGCCCCAGCATTTT. Amino acid sequence: CSALWRGSNQPQHF.

This clonotype was picked up many times. The rearrangement links TRBV5-1 to TRBJ1-5, with TRBD1 identical over 7 bases. The CDR3 has 15 amino acids. Trimming took 4 bases from V and 6 from J; bases not matched to a gene: 10. Per germline, CDR1 SGHRS and CDR2 YFSETQ. CDR3 nucleotides: TGCGCCAGCAGCACGACAGGGCTAGTGGGTCAGCCCCAGCATTTT. Amino acids: CASSTTGLVGQPQHF. The whole variable domain, filled in from reference TRBV5-1 and TRBJ1-5, reads KAGVTQTPRYLIKTRGQQVTLSCSPISGHRSVSWYQQTPGQGLQFLFEYFSETQRNKGNFPGRFSGRQFSNSRSEMNVSTLELGDSALYLCASSTTGLVGQPQHFGDGTRLSIL.

This clonotype was seen repeatedly, ten times or more. The chain recombines TRBV12-3 or TRBV12-4 with TRBJ2-2; D may be TRBD1 or TRBD2 (5 bases each). The V gene lost 5 bases and the J gene lost 1 base, with 11 bases spanning the gap. This CDR3 contains 15 residues. In DNA form, the CDR3 reads TGTGCCAGCAGTCAGGGACCCCTGAACACCGGGGAGCTGTTTTTT. Protein product: CASSQGPLNTGELFF.

V usage is TRBV30 and J usage is TRBJ1-1; TRBD1 agrees at 8 bases. V gave up 0 bases and J gave up 3 bases; unmatched junction bases: 3. Per germline, CDR1 GTSNPN and CDR2 SVGIG (reference sequence). CDR3 size: 14 residues. CDR3: CAWSVTGADTEAFF. CDR3 DNA: TGTGCCTGGAGTGTGACAGGGGCGGACACTGAAGCTTTCTTT.

This clonotype was detected once. The V and J genes are TRBV5-1 and TRBJ2-1, with unresolved D. The CDR3 consists of 10 residues. With 5 bases removed from V and 9 bases from J, the gap between germline ends came to 6 bases. In germline, CDR1 is SGHRS, CDR2 YFSETQ. The CDR3, as DNA: TGCGCCAGCAGGGGCCCTGAGCAGTTCTTC. It translates to CASRGPEQFF.

The chain employs TRBV6-2 or TRBV6-3 and TRBJ2-3; 12 positions agree with TRBD2. This CDR3 has 16 residues. Germline V gene lookup returns CDR1 MNHEY and CDR2 SVGEGT. The J segment lost 4 bases and the V segment lost 5 bases, leaving 7 bases of the junction unmatched. CDR3 residues: CASSHRTSGVSDTQYF. The DNA for the CDR3 is TGTGCCAGCAGTCACCGGACTAGCGGGGTTTCAGATACGCAGTATTTT.

The genes are TRBV4-1 and TRBJ1-2; a possible D gene is TRBD1 (5 bases). The CDR3 contains 13 residues. Germline CDR1 MGHRA, CDR2 YSYEKL. V was clipped by 0 bases and J by 4 bases, with 6 bases between them. For the CDR3, the DNA is TGCGCCAGCAGCCAAGATGGGACCTATGGCTACACCTTC. Translation: CASSQDGTYGYTF.

This clonotype has at least ten counts. CDR3 DNA sequence: TGCAGTGCTCGGGACCAAGAGACCCAGTACTTC. Translating it yields CSARDQETQYF. The chain links TRBV20-1 to TRBJ2-5; D not certain. Trimming took off 5 bases at V and 0 bases at J, with 4 bases between the two ends. Germline V gene lookup returns CDR1 DFQATT and CDR2 SNEGSKA (reference sequence). The CDR3 extends over 11 amino acids.

The chain carries TRBV6-2 or TRBV6-3 and TRBJ2-7; tentatively, D is TRBD1 or TRBD2 (5 bases each). Germline V gene data show CDR1 as MNHEY and CDR2 as SVGEGT. The CDR3 loop spans 16 amino acids. V lost 2 bases to trimming and J lost 6 bases, with 20 bases between them. CDR3 amino acids: CASSYDRGTPVAEQYF. DNA of the CDR3: TGTGCCAGCAGTTACGACCGTGGGACGCCGGTCGCCGAGCAGTACTTC.

V usage is TRBV4-2 and J usage is TRBJ2-3, with D perhaps matching TRBD2 (7 bases). Between the trimmed V and J ends, which lost 1 base and 3 bases, there was a span of 14 bases. Per germline, CDR1 LGHNA and CDR2 YNFKEQ. CDR3 size: 16 residues. CDR3 sequence reads: CASSQGPGGRTDTQYF. CDR3 bases: TGTGCCAGCAGCCAAGGCCCGGGGGGCAGAACAGATACGCAGTATTTT.

The chain links TRBV19 to TRBJ2-7; D gene uncertain. Germline-derived CDR1 and CDR2 are LNHDA and SQIVND (reference sequence). V was trimmed by 3 bases and J by 0 bases, leaving 9 bases between them. The CDR3 consists of 14 residues. The chain's CDR3 is CASSIDWSSYEQYF. CDR3 DNA sequence: TGTGCCAGTAGTATCGACTGGTCCTCCTACGAGCAGTACTTC.

Only a few counts were recorded for this clonotype. V usage is TRBV4-3 and J usage is TRBJ2-2; weak D call: TRBD2 (7 bases). This CDR3 comprises 14 residues. Deletions cut 6 bases from V and 5 bases from J, with 13 bases between. The germline V gene encodes CDR1 LGHNA and CDR2 YSLEER. CDR3 coding DNA: TGCGCCAGCAGTACTAGGGGGGGGACCGGGGAGCTGTTTTTT. Residues: CASSTRGGTGELFF.

The chain recombines TRBV27 with TRBJ2-1; D is perhaps TRBD1 or TRBD2 (5 bases each). The CDR3 contains 12 residues. Germline V gene sequence: CDR1 MNHEY, CDR2 SMNVEV (reference sequence). The ends were cut back, 3 bases at V and 9 bases at J, with 9 bases in the middle. CDR3 in DNA: TGTGCCAGCAGTTTCGGGGCGGGTGAGCAGTTCTTC. Its translation: CASSFGAGEQFF.

This clonotype was seen only a few times. This chain uses TRBV28 with TRBJ2-1; TRBD1 matches at 10 bases. The CDR3 contains 16 residues. With 5 bases clipped from V and 4 bases from J, the junction kept 8 bases outside the gene matches. Germline V lookup: CDR1 MDHEN, CDR2 SYDVKM. The CDR3 loop reads CASSPLGDRGYNEQFF. The CDR3, as DNA: TGTGCCAGCAGTCCCCTAGGGGACAGGGGATACAATGAGCAGTTCTTC.

This clonotype has only a few counts. The chain has TRBV11-1 and TRBJ2-2; 7 positions match TRBD1. Germline V gene sequence: CDR1 SGHAT, CDR2 FQDESV (reference sequence). The CDR3 has 16 residues. With 5 bases clipped from V and 4 bases from J, the junction kept 10 bases outside the gene matches. The CDR3 reads CASSPSTGYGTGELFF. DNA for the CDR3: TGTGCCAGCAGCCCTTCGACAGGGTATGGCACCGGGGAGCTGTTTTTT.

V gene TRBV28 combines with J gene TRBJ1-1; D might be TRBD1 (5 bases). The germline CDR1 and CDR2 sequences are MDHEN and SYDVKM. The V gene lost 7 bases and the J gene lost 9 bases, with 9 bases spanning the gap. The CDR3 spans 10 residues. The CDR3 sequence: CASTREKAFF. The CDR3 DNA sequence: TGTGCCAGCACCAGGGAAAAAGCTTTCTTT. The full variable domain, with the rest looked up from reference TRBV28 and TRBJ1-1, is DVKVTQSSRYLVKRTGEKVFLECVQDMDHENMFWYRQDPGLGLRLIYFSYDVKMKEKGDIPEGYSVSREKKERFSLILESASTNQTSMYLCASTREKAFFGQGTRLTVV.

This clonotype was observed many times. The CDR3 nucleotides are TGTGCCAGCAGCTTACAGATGAACACTGAAGCTTTCTTT. It yields the protein CASSLQMNTEAFF. V gene TRBV7-2 combines with J gene TRBJ1-1, with D hard to call. Germline CDR1 reads SGHTA; CDR2 reads FQGNSA. V dropped 2 bases and J dropped 0 bases, with 4 bases sitting between them. The CDR3 totals 13 residues.